This entry lists 15 T cell receptor beta chains sequenced from one sample in a study of graft-versus-host responses after intestinal transplantation. Sequenced by immunoSEQ multiplex PCR; TCRdb stores in-frame clones only, minus some. Of over 80,000 clones listed, roughly 83% are singletons. Sequences were derived from PBMCs, sampled 255 days after intestinal transplant. These receptors originate from a human patient who received an intestinal transplant, so some T cells may come from the graft donor.

This chain connects TRBV4-1 to TRBJ2-1; TRBD2 might be the D (6 bases). Deletions cut 5 bases from V and 6 bases from J, with 11 bases between. CDR3 length: 13 residues. Germline V lookup: CDR1 MGHRA, CDR2 YSYEKL. The CDR3 here is CASSREARNEQFF. For the CDR3, the DNA is TGCGCCAGCAGCAGGGAGGCCCGCAATGAGCAGTTCTTC.

The chain carries TRBV6-1 and TRBJ1-2; D not certain. The CDR3 covers 12 residues. Trimming removed 2 bases from V and 5 bases from J, with 6 bases in between. Germline CDR1 MNHNS, CDR2 SASEGT. The CDR3 DNA is TGTGCCAGCAGTGAAACAGAGTATGGCTACACCTTC. Protein: CASSETEYGYTF.

This sequence joins TRBV25-1 and TRBJ2-2, with TRBD1 identical over 8 bases. The V and J ends lost 7 bases and 3 bases, in that order; junction bases with no gene match: 4. This CDR3 is 14 amino acids long. Germline V gene lookup returns CDR1 MGHDK and CDR2 SYGVNS. The CDR3 is CASTRTGYTGELFF. The CDR3 DNA reads as TGTGCCAGCACCAGGACAGGGTACACCGGGGAGCTGTTTTTT.

The CDR3 region is CASSQEGGGGTDTQYF. Here the CDR3 DNA reads TGCGCCAGCAGCCAAGAGGGCGGGGGGGGCACAGATACGCAGTATTTT. The chain is built from TRBV4-1 and TRBJ2-3; 9 bases map to TRBD2. Germline CDR1 MGHRA, CDR2 YSYEKL. This CDR3 spans 16 amino acids. The ends lost 0 bases at V and 1 base at J; junction bases unmatched: 2.

This chain joins TRBV28 and TRBJ1-1; a possible D gene is TRBD1 (6 bases). V lost 6 bases, J lost 4 bases, and 18 bases lay in between. Germline V gene lookup returns CDR1 MDHEN and CDR2 SYDVKM. The CDR3 runs to 15 residues. CDR3: CASSRLGGESTEAFF. DNA of the CDR3: TGTGCCAGCAGCCGGCTGGGGGGCGAGTCCACTGAAGCTTTCTTT.

A word on this clone: Other nucleotide sequences in the sample specify the same CDR3. The chain joins TRBV19 to TRBJ1-5; TRBD1 agrees at 8 bases. Germline-derived CDR1 and CDR2 are LNHDA and SQIVND (reference sequence). CDR3 length: 15 amino acids. Losses at the gene ends were 4 bases for V and 2 bases for J; bases not matched to a gene: 4. The CDR3: CASSTWGQGNQPQHF. CDR3 nucleotides: TGTGCCAGTAGTACTTGGGGACAGGGCAATCAGCCCCAGCATTTT.

The V and J genes are TRBV28 and TRBJ1-2; 7 nucleotides match TRBD1. V lost 6 bases and J lost 4; bases outside the gene matches: 11. CDR1 is MDHEN, CDR2 SYDVKM, per germline. The CDR3 has 15 residues. The CDR3 reads CASRQPGQGGYGYTF. The CDR3, as DNA: TGTGCCAGCAGACAACCGGGGCAGGGGGGCTATGGCTACACCTTC.

The gene calls are TRBV28 and TRBJ2-1; D call uncertain. Trimming removed 2 bases at V and 8 bases at J, with 7 bases between. CDR1 is MDHEN, CDR2 SYDVKM, per germline. The length of the CDR3 is 12 residues. CDR3 nucleotides: TGTGCCAGCAGTTTAAGGGTCGATGAGCAGTTCTTC. Translation gives CASSLRVDEQFF.

The chain carries TRBV7-3 and TRBJ2-1, with 11 bases matching TRBD2. With V trimmed by 5 bases and J by 2 bases, 5 bases remained unmatched. The CDR3 covers 16 residues. Germline V CDR1 and CDR2: SGHTA, FQGTGA. The CDR3 region is CASSAVSGGAYNEQFF. The CDR3 bases are TGTGCCAGCAGCGCGGTTAGCGGGGGGGCCTACAATGAGCAGTTCTTC.

This clone was found once. The gene calls are TRBV2 and TRBJ2-7; 11 bases align to TRBD2. This CDR3 region has 15 residues. With V trimmed by 5 bases and J by 2 bases, 5 bases remained unmatched. Germline-derived CDR1 and CDR2 are SNHLY and FYNNEI. DNA of the CDR3: TGTGCCAGCAGTTATACTAGCGGGGGCCCCTACGAGCAGTACTTC. Protein product: CASSYTSGGPYEQYF.

Only a few counts were recorded for this clone. The chain combines TRBV19 with TRBJ1-5; perhaps TRBD1 as D (6 bases). Trimming removed 5 bases at V and 3 bases at J, with 8 bases between. This CDR3 is 13 amino acids long. Germline loops: CDR1 LNHDA, CDR2 SQIVND (reference sequence). CDR3 residues: CASSDRYNQPQHF. The CDR3 DNA reads TGTGCCAGTAGTGACAGGTACAATCAGCCCCAGCATTTT.

This clone was seen once. The J gene is TRBJ2-5, the V gene TRBV4-3, with TRBD1 matching 10 bases. The CDR3 contains 15 residues. V lost 4 bases to trimming and J lost 1 base; unmatched junction nucleotides: 3. CDR1 and CDR2 (germline): LGHNA, YSLEER. CDR3 residues: CASSPRTGGQETQYF. CDR3 in DNA: TGCGCCAGCAGCCCCCGGACAGGGGGCCAAGAGACCCAGTACTTC.

CDR3 sequence (DNA): TGTGCCAGCAGCCTGGGGCCTGCTGAAGCTTTCTTT. This sequence encodes CASSLGPAEAFF. V gene TRBV5-6 combines with J gene TRBJ1-1; D possibly corresponds to TRBD1 (5 bases). Germline assignment: CDR1 SGHDT and CDR2 YYEEEE. This CDR3 has 12 amino acids. With 4 bases removed from V and 6 bases from J, the gap between germline ends came to 10 bases.

The chain employs TRBV27 and TRBJ2-4; 10 positions agree with TRBD1. The length of the CDR3 is 17 residues. The trim removed 1 base at V and 3 bases at J, leaving 6 bases unmatched. The germline V gene encodes CDR1 MNHEY and CDR2 SMNVEV (reference sequence). The CDR3 loop is CASSLFWDRGYKNIQYF. The CDR3 region has the DNA TGTGCCAGCAGTTTATTCTGGGACAGGGGATACAAAAACATTCAGTACTTC.

A few counts support this clone. This sequence joins TRBV5-1 and TRBJ2-7; no clear D gene. The CDR3 sequence is 15 residues long. The V gene lost 6 bases and the J gene lost 2 bases, with 18 bases spanning the gap. Per germline, CDR1 SGHRS and CDR2 YFSETQ. CDR3 coding DNA: TGCGCCAGCACCCCCACAGCTCTGGGCCCCTACGAGCAGTACTTC. Protein sequence: CASTPTALGPYEQYF.